This T cell receptor (beta chain) was retrieved from a study of blood T cell repertoires in COVID-19. In the study overall: PBMCs, B-cell-depleted T cells, or T cells provided the cDNA or gDNA that made up the material.

The authors' processing: Amplified reference gene primers provided the basis for estimating nucleated cell counts. Generated by immunoSEQ multiplex PCR, the TCRdb table keeps only in-frame clones and is missing some. D and trimming were read from the DNA, whereas the V and J calls and clone size are those reported in that table. This sample yields about 170,000 clones, of which over 80% are seen a single time; over 7% belongs to the top ten. The germline V gene has CDR1 LNHDA and CDR2 SQIVND (reference sequence). CDR3 length equals 16 residues. V lost 3 bases to trimming and J lost 4 bases; unmatched junction nucleotides: 7.

The sequencing sample was made of peripheral blood. This sequence joins TRBV19 and TRBJ2-2, with 8 bases lining up with TRBD2. This TCR derives from an elderly woman with COVID-19, enrolled during active disease. The CDR3 coding sequence is TGTGCCAGTAGTATCAGGGCGGGAGGCGGCACCGGGGAGCTGTTTTTT. Translated, it gives CASSIRAGGGTGELFF.